This TCR beta chain was identified in a study of graft-versus-host responses after intestinal transplantation. As to this clone: Its antigen remains unidentified.

Method: immunoSEQ multiplex PCR; TCRdb's copy keeps in-frame clones and lacks some. The sample consists of over 65,000 clones, around 91% of them appearing once. In germline, CDR1 is LNHDA, CDR2 SQIVND (reference sequence). CDR3 length equals 15 residues. The ends lost 10 bases at V and 8 bases at J; junction bases unmatched: 17. The sample was unstimulated CD4+ T cells sorted from spleen or lymph node cells, taken before intestinal transplant. V usage is TRBV19 and J usage is TRBJ1-2, with TRBD1 matching 9 bases. The sequence derives from a human donor who received an intestinal transplant. CDR3: CATADWTGALKGYTF. In DNA, the CDR3 is TGTGCCACCGCAGATTGGACAGGGGCGTTGAAGGGCTACACCTTC.